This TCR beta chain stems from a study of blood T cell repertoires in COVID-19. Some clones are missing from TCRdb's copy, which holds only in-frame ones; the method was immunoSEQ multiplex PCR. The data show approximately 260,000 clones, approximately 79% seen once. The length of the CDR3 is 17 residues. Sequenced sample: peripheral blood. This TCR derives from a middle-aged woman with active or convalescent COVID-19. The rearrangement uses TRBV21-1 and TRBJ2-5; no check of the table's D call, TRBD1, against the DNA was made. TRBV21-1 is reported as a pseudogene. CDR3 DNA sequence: TGTGCCAGCGGACCCGCCTCTGGACAGCCGAATCAAGAGACCCAGTACTTC. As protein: CASGPASGQPNQETQYF.